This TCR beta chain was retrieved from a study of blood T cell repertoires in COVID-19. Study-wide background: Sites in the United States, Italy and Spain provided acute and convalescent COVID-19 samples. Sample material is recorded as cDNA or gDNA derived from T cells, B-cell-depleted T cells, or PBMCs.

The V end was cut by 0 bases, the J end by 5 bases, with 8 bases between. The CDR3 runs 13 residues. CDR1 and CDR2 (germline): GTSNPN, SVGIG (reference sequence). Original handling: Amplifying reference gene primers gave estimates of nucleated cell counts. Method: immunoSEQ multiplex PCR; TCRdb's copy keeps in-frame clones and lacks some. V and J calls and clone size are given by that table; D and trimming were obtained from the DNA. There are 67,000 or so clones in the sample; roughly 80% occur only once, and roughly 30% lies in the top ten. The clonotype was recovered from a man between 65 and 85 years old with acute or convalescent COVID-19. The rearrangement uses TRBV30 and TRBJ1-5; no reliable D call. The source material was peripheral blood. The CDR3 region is CAWSVATYQPQHF. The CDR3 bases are TGTGCCTGGAGTGTAGCCACCTATCAGCCCCAGCATTTT.